The entry below describes one T cell receptor beta chain. Its antigen is undetermined. The data derive from a study of cytomegalovirus exposure and HLA in healthy donors. Germline-derived CDR1 and CDR2 are LGHNA and YSLEER. With V trimmed by 0 bases and J by 4 bases, 9 bases remained unmatched. The CDR3 length is 17 residues. The PCR used 60 Vbeta and 13 Jbeta primers. TCRdb's table, derived via immunoSEQ multiplex PCR, lists solely in-frame clones and lacks some. The sample has some 130,000 clones; about 70% are singletons. Although they were nominally healthy when sampled, donors likely had unrecorded immune exposures. Whole-study results and caveats: Most TCR sequences were seen very rarely across donors, but some public TCRs occurred in many. When a later analysis was performed, an Asian-associated ancestry cluster reportedly had fewer N-insertions than the approximately 680-donor mean. The study flagged some 170 TCR beta chains as cytomegalovirus-associated.

The material sequenced was PBMCs. The V gene is TRBV4-3, the J gene TRBJ1-5, with 7 nucleotides matching TRBD1. This TCR came from a man aged 40-50 years in good health and CMV-seronegative. CDR3 in DNA: TGCGCCAGCAGCCAAGACTGGGCAGGGGGACGGAATCAGCCCCAGCATTTT. Protein sequence: CASSQDWAGGRNQPQHF.